A selection of T cell receptor beta chains follows, all from one sample in a study of beta chain features in type 1 diabetes. Method: immunoSEQ multiplex PCR; TCRdb's copy keeps in-frame clones and lacks some. The sample lists some 900,000 clones, 15% to 20% occurring once. The sequenced sample was naive CD4+ T cells from blood. All receptors derive from a woman between 18 and 29 years old in good health. Each CDR3 is given with its conserved first and last residue. D genes are given only for firm matches. Part of the rows lack a size; the others show once, few, many or a class for expanded clones.

abundance | j_gene | v_gene | d_gene | CDR3aa | CDR3nt
NA | TRBJ2-7 | TRBV28 | NA | CASSLWTGDSSPYEQYF | TGTGCCAGCAGTTTATGGACGGGTGACAGTTCCCCCTACGAGCAGTACTTC
NA | TRBJ2-7 | TRBV28 | NA | CASSLTGRMGEQYF | TGTGCCAGCAGTTTAACAGGGAGAATGGGCGAGCAGTACTTC
NA | TRBJ2-1 | TRBV6-5 | TRBD1 | CASSFAGTAYNEQFF | TGTGCCAGCAGTTTCGCCGGGACAGCCTACAATGAGCAGTTCTTC
few | TRBJ1-1 | TRBV6-6 | NA | CASSYLREAFF | TGTGCCAGCAGTTACTTGAGAGAAGCTTTCTTT
few | TRBJ2-7 | TRBV7-2 | TRBD2 | CASSGLAQSYEQYF | TGTGCCAGCAGCGGACTAGCGCAATCCTACGAGCAGTACTTC
few | TRBJ1-6 | TRBV2 | NA | CASSERSQNNSPLHF | TGTGCCAGCAGTGAACGGAGTCAGAACAATTCACCCCTCCACTTT
NA | TRBJ2-7 | TRBV7-8 | NA | CASSPHRESYEQYF | TGTGCCAGCAGCCCCCACCGGGAAAGCTACGAGCAGTACTTC
few | TRBJ1-5 | TRBV19 | NA | CASTDGYSNQPQHF | TGTGCCAGTACCGACGGGTATAGCAATCAGCCCCAGCATTTT
NA | TRBJ2-5 | TRBV5-4 | NA | CASSQLRQETQYF | TGCGCCAGCAGCCAATTAAGACAAGAGACCCAGTACTTC
NA | TRBJ2-3 | TRBV29-1 | TRBD1 | CSVGQGTDTQYF | TGCAGCGTAGGACAGGGGACAGATACGCAGTATTTT
NA | TRBJ2-5 | TRBV15 | TRBD2 | CATSRELAGYQETQYF | TGTGCCACCAGCAGAGAACTAGCGGGGTACCAAGAGACCCAGTACTTC
NA | TRBJ1-1 | TRBV2 | NA | CASSVGGTEAFF | TGTGCCAGCAGTGTCGGGGGCACTGAAGCTTTCTTT
NA | TRBJ2-3 | TRBV29-1 | NA | CSVEMTRRDTQYF | TGCAGCGTTGAGATGACTAGGAGAGATACGCAGTATTTT
few | TRBJ2-1 | TRBV4-1 | NA | CASSQTSTGAGYNEQFF | TGCGCCAGCAGCCAAACAAGTACAGGGGCGGGGTACAATGAGCAGTTCTTC
NA | TRBJ2-5 | TRBV15 | TRBD1 | CATLLSEVQTGSRTQYF | TGTGCCACTCTTCTTTCGGAAGTACAGACAGGGTCTAGGACCCAGTACTTC